Shown below are 30 T cell receptor beta chains from a single sample sequenced in a study of Ad26.COV2.S vaccination and SARS-CoV-2 variants (dated by TCRdb to 2020 to 2022). The sample's time point label is to be understood as: individuals recovered from natural SARS-CoV-2 infection. The method was the immunoSEQ multiplex PCR assay. TCRdb limited this immuneACCESS table to in-frame rearrangements with V and J called. A share of clones is missing; checked studies link under half to unresolved V genes, and the rest is unexplained. For this sample there are about 94,000 clones; roughly 84% appear just once. The ten top clones hold approximately 16% of the sample. Sequences were derived from peripheral blood, sampled after recovery from COVID-19. Receptor source: a human donor who had recovered from COVID-19.

The rearrangement joins TRBV5-4 to TRBJ2-2; D is ambiguous. CDR1 is SGHNT and CDR2 is YYREEE in the germline V gene (reference sequence). With 0 bases removed from V and 1 base from J, the gap between germline ends came to 4 bases. CDR3 size: 14 residues. The CDR3 loop is CASSLDWNTGELFF. The CDR3 DNA follows: TGTGCCAGCAGCTTGGACTGGAACACCGGGGAGCTGTTTTTT.

This chain connects TRBV5-4 to TRBJ2-5, with D possibly matching TRBD1 (8 bases). The CDR3 has 16 amino acids. CDR1 and CDR2 from the germline V gene are SGHNT and YYREEE (reference sequence). Trimming pared 4 bases from V and 1 base from J, leaving 17 bases between. The CDR3 spells CASSPGTGLGQETQYF. The CDR3 DNA sequence: TGTGCCAGCAGCCCGGGGACAGGACTAGGCCAAGAGACCCAGTACTTC. Full variable domain (missing parts from reference TRBV5-4 and TRBJ2-5): ETGVTQSPTHLIKTRGQQVTLRCSSQSGHNTVSWYQQALGQGPQFIFQYYREEENGRGNFPPRFSGLQFPNYSSELNVNALELDDSALYLCASSPGTGLGQETQYFGPGTRLLVL.

The CDR3 spells CAISEGFGDNSPLHF. The CDR3 nucleotides are TGTGCCATCAGTGAGGGGTTCGGCGACAATTCACCCCTCCACTTT. V is TRBV10-3 and J is TRBJ1-6, with D hard to call. The germline V gene encodes CDR1 ENHRY and CDR2 SYGVKD. V lost 2 bases, J lost 7 bases, and 12 bases lay in between. The CDR3 extends over 15 amino acids.

The V call is TRBV28, the J call TRBJ1-2, with D possibly TRBD1 on 5 matching bases. The CDR3 totals 11 residues. Germline CDR1 MDHEN, CDR2 SYDVKM. The V end was cut by 10 bases, the J end by 2 bases, with 8 bases between. The CDR3 coding sequence is TGTGCCATGGGACGGAACTATGGCTACACCTTC. Its protein product is CAMGRNYGYTF.

V and J are TRBV2 and TRBJ2-7, with 10 positions matching TRBD1. Germline CDR1 SNHLY, CDR2 FYNNEI. This CDR3 contains 16 residues. Trimming at V came to 1 base and at J to 0 bases, leaving 3 bases not matched to a gene. The CDR3 DNA is TGTGCCAGCAGTGAAGGGGGACAGGGGAGCTCCTACGAGCAGTACTTC. Protein product: CASSEGGQGSSYEQYF.

This clone showed up just once. J is TRBJ2-5 and V is TRBV7-2; 13 bases align to TRBD2. This CDR3 has 18 residues. Per the germline V gene, CDR1 is SGHTA and CDR2 is FQGNSA. With 4 bases clipped from V and 1 base from J, the junction kept 9 bases outside the gene matches. CDR3 bases: TGTGCCAGCAGCTCTACCCTATGGACTAGCGGGAGCCAAGAGACCCAGTACTTC. It translates to CASSSTLWTSGSQETQYF.

The CDR3 sequence is CASSQDFPGELFF. CDR3 bases: TGTGCCAGCAGTCAGGATTTTCCCGGGGAGCTGTTTTTT. This chain links TRBV6-2 or TRBV6-3 with TRBJ2-2, with D uncertain. The germline V gene encodes CDR1 MNHEY and CDR2 SVGEGT. CDR3 length equals 13 residues. The V gene lost 5 bases and the J gene lost 6 bases, with 10 bases spanning the gap.

This chain uses TRBV4-1 with TRBJ1-5; 7 nucleotides match TRBD1. Germline trimming cut 4 bases from V and 0 bases from J; bases unmatched to any gene: 9. Per germline, CDR1 MGHRA and CDR2 YSYEKL. This CDR3 comprises 17 residues. The CDR3 sequence: CASSLHWDSYSNQPQHF. The CDR3 DNA is TGCGCCAGCAGCCTACATTGGGACAGCTATAGCAATCAGCCCCAGCATTTT.

J is TRBJ1-4 and V is TRBV7-9; TRBD1 is a possible D gene (6 bases). This CDR3 has 16 amino acids. The ends were cut back, 1 base at V and 7 bases at J, with 16 bases in the middle. CDR1 is SEHNR and CDR2 is FQNEAQ in the germline V gene (reference sequence). In DNA, the CDR3 is TGTGCCAGCAGCTTAGAGGGGACAACCATACGTGAAAAACTGTTTTTT. Protein product: CASSLEGTTIREKLFF.

This clone appeared a few times. The rearrangement joins TRBV9 to TRBJ1-6; D is possibly TRBD1 (5 bases). V gave up 7 bases and J gave up 8 bases, with 16 bases separating them. The length of the CDR3 is 14 residues. CDR1 is SGDLS, CDR2 YYNGEE, per germline. DNA for the CDR3: TGTGCCAGCTCCTTGCGGGACTACGATTCACCCCTCCACTTT. This translates into CASSLRDYDSPLHF.

The chain uses TRBV25-1 and TRBJ2-5; D could derive from TRBD1 or TRBD2 (5 bases each). CDR1 MGHDK and CDR2 SYGVNS come from the germline V gene. V lost 2 bases and J 5 bases, leaving 21 bases between the germline ends. This CDR3 contains 17 residues. For the CDR3, the DNA is TGTGCCAGCAGTGAACCCAAACGGGACCCTGGGTTTGAGACCCAGTACTTC. Its translation is CASSEPKRDPGFETQYF.

This sequence joins TRBV7-2 and TRBJ2-7; 8 nucleotides align to TRBD1. With V trimmed by 5 bases and J by 3 bases, 3 bases remained unmatched. The V gene's germline CDR1 is SGHTA and CDR2 FQGNSA. The CDR3 contains 13 residues. Written as DNA, the CDR3 is TGTGCCAGCAGCAGACAGGGGCTCTACGAGCAGTACTTC. It is translated as CASSRQGLYEQYF.

This clone was counted once. The chain uses TRBV28 and TRBJ2-2; D perhaps matches TRBD1 (5 bases). Germline CDR1 MDHEN, CDR2 SYDVKM. The CDR3 has 13 residues. The germline V and J ends were trimmed by 5 bases and 7 bases, with 11 bases remaining between them. The CDR3: CASSTNRRGELFF. As DNA, the CDR3 is TGTGCCAGCAGTACAAACAGGCGCGGGGAGCTGTTTTTT.

The chain carries TRBV4-2 and TRBJ2-1, with 8 bases that match TRBD2. Germline CDR1 and CDR2: LGHNA and YNFKEQ. There are 15 residues in the CDR3. J was trimmed by 1 base and V by 4 bases; bases with no gene match: 3. CDR3 loop: CASSRVAGSYNEQFF. The CDR3 coding sequence is TGTGCCAGCAGCCGGGTAGCGGGATCCTACAATGAGCAGTTCTTC.

The chain couples TRBV7-2 to TRBJ1-1, with no clear D. The germline V gene encodes CDR1 SGHTA and CDR2 FQGNSA. The CDR3 sequence is 12 residues long. The ends were cut back, 3 bases at V and 1 base at J, with 3 bases in the middle. CDR3 bases: TGTGCCAGCAGCTTGCAGAACACTGAAGCTTTCTTT. This gives the protein CASSLQNTEAFF.

This chain connects TRBV27 to TRBJ2-1; D may be TRBD2 (5 bases). The CDR3 totals 18 residues. Germline V CDR1 and CDR2: MNHEY, SMNVEV (reference sequence). Between the trimmed V and J ends, which lost 0 bases and 1 base, there was a span of 16 bases. CDR3 amino acids: CASSLSIIRGLSYNEQFF. The DNA for the CDR3 is TGTGCCAGCAGTTTATCGATTATCCGGGGTCTATCCTACAATGAGCAGTTCTTC.

J is TRBJ2-5 and V is TRBV21-1; the D call of TRBD1 is as the table states it, not checked on the DNA. TRBV21-1 is assigned pseudogene status. The CDR3 length is 19 residues. Written as DNA, the CDR3 is TGTGCCAGCAGCCTCCCGGCGAAGGATCTCCAGGGGGATAGAGGGACCCAGTACTTC. Residues: CASSLPAKDLQGDRGTQYF.

The chain links TRBV6-2 or TRBV6-3 to TRBJ1-5; 10 bases map to TRBD1. The CDR3 spans 16 residues. Looked up from germline, CDR1 is MNHEY and CDR2 is SVGEGT. V shed 0 bases and J 3 bases; nucleotides not matched to a gene: 2. This chain's CDR3 is CASSYSGTGANQPQHF. DNA of the CDR3: TGTGCCAGCAGTTACTCCGGGACAGGGGCCAATCAGCCCCAGCATTTT.

This clone was picked up a small number of times. The V call is TRBV6-2 or TRBV6-3, the J call TRBJ1-4, with TRBD1 identical over 8 bases. V shed 2 bases, J shed 7 bases, and the junction held 9 bases outside the gene matches. Germline CDR1 is MNHEY and CDR2 is SVGEGT. CDR3 length equals 16 residues. Here the CDR3 reads CASSYTNRGSGEKLFF. CDR3 sequence (DNA): TGTGCCAGCAGTTACACCAACAGGGGGAGTGGTGAAAAACTGTTTTTT.

With respect to this clone: At one of its ends the junction is not consistent with the germline gene, which may arise from a read error. CDR3 DNA sequence: TGCGCCAGCAGTGAGCATCCGGGACTAGCGGGAGCCCCCGAAGACTTC. Amino acids: CASSEHPGLAGAPEDF. The gene calls are TRBV10-2 and TRBJ2-4, with 14 bases fitting TRBD2. This CDR3 has 16 residues. Germline CDR1 reads WSHSY; CDR2 reads SAAADI.

CDR3 region: CASSASGRVQETQYF. CDR3 coding DNA: TGTGCCAGCAGTGCTAGCGGGAGGGTCCAAGAGACCCAGTACTTC. V and J are TRBV28 and TRBJ2-5; 12 bases are shared with TRBD2. The length of the CDR3 is 15 residues. Germline lookup yields CDR1 MDHEN and CDR2 SYDVKM. The V segment lost 5 bases and the J segment 1 base; nucleotides outside the gene matches: 2. Full variable domain (rest looked up from reference TRBV28 and TRBJ2-5): DVKVTQSSRYLVKRTGEKVFLECVQDMDHENMFWYRQDPGLGLRLIYFSYDVKMKEKGDIPEGYSVSREKKERFSLILESASTNQTSMYLCASSASGRVQETQYFGPGTRLLVL.

A single count supports this clone. The V gene is TRBV9, the J gene TRBJ2-3; D is uncertain. The germline gives CDR1 SGDLS, CDR2 YYNGEE. Trimming took off 5 bases at V and 2 bases at J, with 6 bases between the two ends. The length of the CDR3 is 12 residues. DNA for the CDR3: TGTGCCAGCAGTGGGCACACAGATACGCAGTATTTT. Translated, it gives CASSGHTDTQYF.

This chain joins TRBV4-3 and TRBJ1-1; D remains ambiguous. This CDR3 is built from 14 residues. Germline lookup yields CDR1 LGHNA and CDR2 YSLEER. Trimming stripped 0 bases from V and 0 bases from J, with 5 bases between. DNA for the CDR3: TGCGCCAGCAGCCAAGATCAACTGAACACTGAAGCTTTCTTT. Amino acids: CASSQDQLNTEAFF.

This clone was recorded once. CDR3 residues: CASSIPSGGSYEQYF. CDR3 nucleotides: TGTGCCAGCAGCATCCCCAGCGGGGGGTCCTACGAGCAGTACTTC. This rearrangement joins TRBV7-8 to TRBJ2-7; 9 bases match TRBD2. V was pared by 5 bases and J by 1 base, with 6 bases of the junction left unmatched. The V gene's germline CDR1 is SGHVS and CDR2 FQNEAQ. The CDR3 is 15 residues long.

This chain connects TRBV19 to TRBJ2-3; perhaps TRBD2 as D (6 bases). V was cut by 5 bases and J by 4 bases, with 10 bases left in between. The CDR3 spans 13 residues. The germline CDR1 and CDR2 sequences are LNHDA and SQIVND (reference sequence). Written as DNA, the CDR3 is TGTGCCAGTAGTGGGAGGTGGGCAGATACGCAGTATTTT. As protein: CASSGRWADTQYF.

The rearrangement uses TRBV9 and TRBJ1-5; 11 nucleotides line up with TRBD1. The J segment lost 9 bases and the V segment lost 0 bases, leaving 2 bases of the junction unmatched. This CDR3 has 14 amino acids. Germline V gene sequence: CDR1 SGDLS, CDR2 YYNGEE. The chain's CDR3 is CASSVEDRGRPQHF. The CDR3 coding sequence is TGTGCCAGCAGCGTAGAGGACAGGGGGCGGCCCCAGCATTTT.

This chain's CDR3 is CASTKTGTSGRSEQYF. The CDR3 DNA follows: TGTGCCAGCACCAAAACCGGGACTAGCGGGAGGAGTGAGCAGTACTTC. The chain carries TRBV6-6 and TRBJ2-7; TRBD2 matches at 15 bases. CDR3 length: 16 residues. The V gene's germline CDR1 is MNHNY and CDR2 SVGAGI (reference sequence). V lost 7 bases to trimming and J lost 7 bases; unmatched junction nucleotides: 11.

This CDR3 reads CASSFRDRFNTEAFF. The CDR3 nucleotides are TGTGCCAGCAGTTTTAGGGACAGATTTAACACTGAAGCTTTCTTT. The J gene is TRBJ1-1, the V gene TRBV28, with 7 bases lining up with TRBD1. Germline trimming cut 3 bases from V and 2 bases from J; bases unmatched to any gene: 6. CDR1 and CDR2 (germline): MDHEN, SYDVKM. CDR3 size: 15 residues.

The chain uses TRBV4-1 and TRBJ2-1, with no clear D. CDR1 MGHRA and CDR2 YSYEKL come from the germline V gene. This CDR3 spans 16 amino acids. V lost 0 bases, J lost 8 bases, and 17 bases lay in between. Here the CDR3 reads CASSQDRVPPRDEQFF. The CDR3, as DNA: TGCGCCAGCAGCCAAGATCGCGTACCCCCCCGGGATGAGCAGTTCTTC.

The chain employs TRBV6-6 and TRBJ1-1; TRBD1 matches 7 bases. The CDR3 has 15 residues. Germline V gene data show CDR1 as MNHNY and CDR2 as SVGAGI (reference sequence). Germline trimming cut 2 bases from V and 7 bases from J; bases unmatched to any gene: 10. The CDR3 DNA follows: TGTGCCAGCAGTTACCCTAGAGGGGGCTCGGGTGAAGCTTTCTTT. Protein sequence: CASSYPRGGSGEAFF.